This TCR beta chain was identified during a study of OX40 agonist ivuxolimab in advanced cancers. General study points: In a subset of nonresponders, normalized T-cell clonal expansion was also low.

The method was immunoSEQ multiplex PCR; TCRdb's version includes in-frame clones alone and lacks a portion of them. The sample lists some 69,000 clones, 85% to 90% occurring once. With regard to this clone: As yet, its antigen is unknown.

Germline CDR1 MDHEN, CDR2 SYDVKM. Trimming took off 3 bases at V and 6 bases at J, with 14 bases between the two ends. The CDR3 has 15 residues. The rearrangement uses TRBV28 and TRBJ1-4; possible D gene TRBD1, 6 bases. This specimen was CD4+ or CD8+ T cells sorted from blood, taken in a trial of the OX40 agonist ivuxolimab. The clonotype was recovered from an adult with an advanced solid tumor such as melanoma, head and neck, liver or kidney cancer. The CDR3 spells CASSLVGQPYEKLFF. The CDR3, as DNA: TGTGCCAGCAGTTTGGTAGGACAGCCATATGAAAAACTGTTTTTT.